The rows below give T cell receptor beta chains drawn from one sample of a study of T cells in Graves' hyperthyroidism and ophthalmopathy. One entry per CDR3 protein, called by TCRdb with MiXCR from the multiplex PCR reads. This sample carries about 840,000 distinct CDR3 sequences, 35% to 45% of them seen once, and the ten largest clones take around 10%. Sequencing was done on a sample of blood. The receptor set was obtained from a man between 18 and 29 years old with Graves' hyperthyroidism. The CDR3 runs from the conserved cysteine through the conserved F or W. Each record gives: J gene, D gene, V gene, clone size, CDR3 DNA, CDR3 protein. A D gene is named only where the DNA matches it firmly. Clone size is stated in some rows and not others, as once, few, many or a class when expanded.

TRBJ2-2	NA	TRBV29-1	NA	TGCAGCGTTGAAGGAGGCCCAGGGGAATCGAACACCGGGGAGCTGTCTTGG	CSVEGGPGESNTGELSW
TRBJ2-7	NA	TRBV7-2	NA	TGTGCCAGCAGTAAAAACGGGGGGCTCCGTAACGAGCAGTACTTC	CASSKNGGLRNEQYF
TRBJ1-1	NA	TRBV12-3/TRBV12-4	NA	TGTGCCAGCAGTTCCTCCGGGCCCCGCCTGGCTTTCTTT	CASSSSGPRLAFF
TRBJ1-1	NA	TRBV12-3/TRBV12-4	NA	TGTGCCAGCAGCCACTCAACGGTGAACACTGAAGCTTTCTTT	CASSHSTVNTEAFF
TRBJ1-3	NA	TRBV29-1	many	TGCAGCGTTACCAACTCTGGAAACACCATATATTTT	CSVTNSGNTIYF
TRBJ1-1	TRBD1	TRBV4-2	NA	TGTGCCAGCAGCCAAGATGGGACAGGTGAAGCTTTCTTT	CASSQDGTGEAFF
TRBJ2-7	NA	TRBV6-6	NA	TGTGCCAGCAGTTCAGACAGTCCTTCCTCCTACGAGCAGTACTTC	CASSSDSPSSYEQYF
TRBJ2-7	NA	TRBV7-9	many	TGTGCCAGCAGCTTAGACACCACGACCCTGGGCTTC	CASSLDTTTLGF
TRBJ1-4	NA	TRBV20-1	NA	TGCAGTGCTAGAGATGACCAGGGTGCGAAAAAACTGTTTTTT	CSARDDQGAKKLFF
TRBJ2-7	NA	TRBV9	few	TGTGCCAGCAGCGGGGACACCCCCTCCTACGAGCAGTACTTC	CASSGDTPSYEQYF
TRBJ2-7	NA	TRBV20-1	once	TGCAGTGCTGTCGGTAAGACAGGGAGGGACGAGCAGTACTTC	CSAVGKTGRDEQYF
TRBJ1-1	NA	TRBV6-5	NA	TGTGCCAGCATAGGTTTAGCTTTGAACACTGAAGCTTTCTTT	CASIGLALNTEAFF
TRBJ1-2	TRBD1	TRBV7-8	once	TGTGCCAGCACCTCCCCGGACAGGGAAGGCTACACCTTC	CASTSPDREGYTF
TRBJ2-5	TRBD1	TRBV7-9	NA	TGCGCCAGCAGCCAAGAGGGGCAGGGGGCCAACACCCAGTACTTC	CASSQEGQGANTQYF
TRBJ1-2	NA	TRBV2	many	TGTGCCAGCAGTGACAGGGGAGGTAGCTATGGCTACACCTTC	CASSDRGGSYGYTF
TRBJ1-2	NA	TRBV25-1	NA	TGTGCCAGCAGTGAGGGGGGGCGAGATAGCTACACCTTC	CASSEGGRDSYTF
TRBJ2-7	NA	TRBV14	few	TGTGCCAGCAGCCATGCTGGCAGGGGCGCATCCTACGAGCAGTACTTC	CASSHAGRGASYEQYF
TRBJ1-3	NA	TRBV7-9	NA	TGTGCCAGCAGCCCCAGGGGCGGAGATGGCTACACCATATATTTT	CASSPRGGDGYTIYF
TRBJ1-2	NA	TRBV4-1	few	TGCGCCAGCAGCCAAGAGGCAGTTCGAACCGGATCTAACTATGGCTACACCTTC	CASSQEAVRTGSNYGYTF
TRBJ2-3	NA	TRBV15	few	TGTGCCACCAGCCCCCCTCCGACAGATACGCAGTATTTT	CATSPPPTDTQYF
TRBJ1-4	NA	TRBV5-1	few	TGCGCCAGCAGCACCGACAGACCTCCTAATGAAAAACTGTTTTTT	CASSTDRPPNEKLFF
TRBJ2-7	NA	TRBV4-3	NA	TGCGCCAGCAGCCAAGATGAGAGGGCAGGTCCCCACGAGCAGTACTTC	CASSQDERAGPHEQYF
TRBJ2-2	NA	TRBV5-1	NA	TGCGCCAGCAGGCTTGGACTAGGGGGCACCGGGGAGCTGTTTTTT	CASRLGLGGTGELFF
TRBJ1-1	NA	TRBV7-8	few	TGTGCCAGCAGATCTCATTACAGGGAAAAGGCTGAAGCTTTCTTT	CASRSHYREKAEAFF
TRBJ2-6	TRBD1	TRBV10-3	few	TGTGCCAGCAGTCATGGACAGGGATGGGCCAACGTCCTGACTTTC	CASSHGQGWANVLTF
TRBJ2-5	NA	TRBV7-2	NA	TGTGCCAGCAGCTCTAGAGTCGGGGGACCTACCCAAGAGACCCAGTACTTC	CASSSRVGGPTQETQYF
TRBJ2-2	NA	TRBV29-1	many	TGCAGCGTTGAGGACACCGGGGAGCTGTTTTTT	CSVEDTGELFF
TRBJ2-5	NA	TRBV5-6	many	TGTGCCAGCAGCTTGGATTTGAGTCAAGAGACCCAGTACTTC	CASSLDLSQETQYF
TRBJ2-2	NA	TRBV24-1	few	TGTGCCACCAGTATATTCGGGGAGCTGTTTTTT	CATSIFGELFF
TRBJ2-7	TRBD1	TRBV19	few	TGTGCCAGTAAGGCTGGACAGGGAGTTTTGGACGAGCAGTACTTC	CASKAGQGVLDEQYF
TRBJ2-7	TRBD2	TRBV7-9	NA	TGTGCCAGCAGCTTAGATCTTTCTAGCGGGAGTTACGAGCAGTACTTC	CASSLDLSSGSYEQYF
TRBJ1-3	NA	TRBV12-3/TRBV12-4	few	TGTGCCACAGACAGGAGCTCTGGAAACACCATATATTTT	CATDRSSGNTIYF
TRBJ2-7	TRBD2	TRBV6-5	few	TGTGCCAGCAGTTGGGGCTCAGCGGGGGGCTACGAGCAGTACTTC	CASSWGSAGGYEQYF
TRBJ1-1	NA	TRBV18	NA	TGTGCCAGCTCACCCGGCATGGAGAACACTGAAGCTTTCTTT	CASSPGMENTEAFF
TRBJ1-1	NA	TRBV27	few	TGTGCCAGCAGCTCGCTCTTAAGTGAAACTGAAGCTTTCTTT	CASSSLLSETEAFF
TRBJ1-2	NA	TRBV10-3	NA	TGTGCCAGCAGCTCTGACGGGGGTTATGGCTACACCTTC	CASSSDGGYGYTF
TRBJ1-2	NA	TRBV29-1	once	TGCAGCGTTGAGGGGGGCGGTTTTGATGGCTACACCTTC	CSVEGGGFDGYTF
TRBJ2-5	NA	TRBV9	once	TGTGCCAGCACCAGAAGGCCAGGGGAGGAGACCCAGTACTTC	CASTRRPGEETQYF
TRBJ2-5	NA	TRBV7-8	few	TGTGCCAGCAGCTTAAGCGGCTACAGCTCTGGGGAGACCCAGTACTTC	CASSLSGYSSGETQYF
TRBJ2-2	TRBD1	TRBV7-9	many	TGTGCCAGCAGTGGACAGGGCAGATCCGGGGAGCTGTTTTTT	CASSGQGRSGELFF
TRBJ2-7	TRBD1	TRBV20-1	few	TGCAGTGCAAGTCCACCGGGACAGGGGAACGAGCAGTACTTC	CSASPPGQGNEQYF
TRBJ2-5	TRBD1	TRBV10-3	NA	TGTGCCATCAGCGGACAGGGAGAGACCCAGTACTTC	CAISGQGETQYF
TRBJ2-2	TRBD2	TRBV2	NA	TGTGCCAGCAGTTTAGCGGGGACTAGCGACACCGGGGAGCTGTTTTTT	CASSLAGTSDTGELFF
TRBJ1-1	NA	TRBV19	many	TGTGCCAGTAGTACAACAGGGATCGACACTGAAGCTTTCTTT	CASSTTGIDTEAFF
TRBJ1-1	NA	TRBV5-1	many	TGCGCCAGCAGCTTGGGGACAGTTGGTACTGAAGCTTTCTTT	CASSLGTVGTEAFF
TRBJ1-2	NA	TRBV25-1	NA	TGTGCCAGCAGTGAAGCGCTTCGGGGAAGCTATGGCTACACCTTC	CASSEALRGSYGYTF
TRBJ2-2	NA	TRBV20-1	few	TGCAGCTCAGGGATCGCCGGGGAGCTGTTTTTT	CSSGIAGELFF
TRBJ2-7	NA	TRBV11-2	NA	TGTGCCAGCAGCTTATTAAGCCTGGGCCAGGGGACCTACGAGCAGTACTTC	CASSLLSLGQGTYEQYF